This T cell receptor beta chain was found in a study of cytomegalovirus exposure and HLA in healthy donors. V lost 1 base, J lost 5 bases, and 10 bases stayed unmatched. Germline loops: CDR1 SGHDT, CDR2 YYEEEE. This CDR3 has 16 residues. General observations from the study: A later analysis linked a missense variant in DCLRE1C to the trimming of TCR beta V and J genes. In a later analysis, an Asian-associated ancestry cluster reportedly showed fewer N-insertions than the approximately 700-donor mean.

As to this clone: What it recognizes is unknown.

With 60 Vbeta and 13 Jbeta primers, the PCR was carried out. This table comes from immunoSEQ multiplex PCR, and its TCRdb copy is limited to in-frame clones, with some not included. The sample lists 210,000 or so clones; around 80% were seen once. Sequencing input: PBMCs. The receptor's source is a boy between 10 and 17 years old in good health and CMV-seronegative. The gene calls are TRBV5-6 and TRBJ2-5; TRBD1 matches at 8 bases. CDR3 sequence reads: CASSLSGAGGRETQYF. The CDR3 nucleotides read TGTGCCAGCAGCTTGTCGGGGGCAGGGGGCAGGGAGACCCAGTACTTC.